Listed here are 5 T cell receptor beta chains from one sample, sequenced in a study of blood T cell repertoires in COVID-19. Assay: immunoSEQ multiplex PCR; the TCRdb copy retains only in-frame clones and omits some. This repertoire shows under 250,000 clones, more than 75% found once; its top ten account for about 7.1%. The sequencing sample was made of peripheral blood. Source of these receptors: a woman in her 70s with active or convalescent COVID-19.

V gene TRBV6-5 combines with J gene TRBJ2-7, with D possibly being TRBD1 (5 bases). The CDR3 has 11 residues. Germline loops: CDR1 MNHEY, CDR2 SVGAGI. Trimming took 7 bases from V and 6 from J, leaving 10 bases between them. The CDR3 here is CASNAGFEQYF. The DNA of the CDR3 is TGTGCCAGCAACGCAGGGTTCGAGCAGTACTTC.

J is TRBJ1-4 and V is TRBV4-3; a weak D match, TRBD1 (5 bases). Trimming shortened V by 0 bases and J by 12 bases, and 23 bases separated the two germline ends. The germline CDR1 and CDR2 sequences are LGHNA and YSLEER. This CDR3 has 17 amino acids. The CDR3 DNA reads TGCGCCAGCAGCCAAGAATTAACAGGTATTGGGGTGTCGGAACTGTTTTTT. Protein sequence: CASSQELTGIGVSELFF.

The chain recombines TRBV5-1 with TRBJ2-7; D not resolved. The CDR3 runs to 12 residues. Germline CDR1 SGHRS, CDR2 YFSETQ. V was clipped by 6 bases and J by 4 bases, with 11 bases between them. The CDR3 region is CASTSPRYEQYF. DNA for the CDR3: TGCGCCAGCACTTCCCCTCGTTACGAGCAGTACTTC.

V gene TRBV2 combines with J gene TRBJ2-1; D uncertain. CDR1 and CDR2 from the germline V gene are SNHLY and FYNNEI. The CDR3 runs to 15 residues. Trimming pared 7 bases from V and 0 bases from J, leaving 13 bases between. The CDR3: CASTLQASSYNEQFF. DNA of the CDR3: TGTGCCAGCACGCTCCAGGCGAGCTCCTACAATGAGCAGTTCTTC. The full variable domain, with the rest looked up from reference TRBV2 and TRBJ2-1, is EPEVTQTPSHQVTQMGQEVILRCVPISNHLYFYWYRQILGQKVEFLVSFYNNEISEKSEIFDDQFSVERPDGSNFTLKIRSTKLEDSAMYFCASTLQASSYNEQFFGPGTRLTVL.

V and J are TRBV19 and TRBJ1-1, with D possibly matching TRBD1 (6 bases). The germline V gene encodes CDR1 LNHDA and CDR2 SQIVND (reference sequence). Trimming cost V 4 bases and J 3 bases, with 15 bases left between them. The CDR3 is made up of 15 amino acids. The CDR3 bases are TGTGCCAGTAGTAACCCCGGGGGGGCGGACACTGAAGCTTTCTTT. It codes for CASSNPGGADTEAFF.